The rows below give T cell receptor beta chains drawn from one sample of a study of blood T cell repertoires in COVID-19. Clones were sequenced by immunoSEQ multiplex PCR, and TCRdb holds only the in-frame ones, with some missing. The repertoire holds about 180,000 clones, with more than 75% as singletons. Specimen: peripheral blood. All receptors derive from a person in their 70s with COVID-19, enrolled during active disease. The CDR3 runs from the conserved cysteine through the conserved F or W. The D gene is left open where the match is weak. Where a row states a size, it is once, few, many or the class of an expanded clone; other rows omit it.

d_call j_call v_call clone_size cdr3_nt cdr3_aa
NA TRBJ2-3 TRBV6-5 NA TGTGCCAGCAGTTCTGGGGCAACAGATACGCAGTATTTT CASSSGATDTQYF
TRBD1 TRBJ2-7 TRBV29-1 NA TGCAGCGTCGTGACAGGGAAACCCCACGAGCAGTACTTC CSVVTGKPHEQYF
NA TRBJ2-1 TRBV5-1 NA TGCGCCAGCAGCTTGGACTCCTCCGCATCCAATGAGCAGTTCTTC CASSLDSSASNEQFF
NA TRBJ2-2 TRBV28 NA TGTGCCAGCAGTTCCGCTGGGGGGATCAACACCGGGGAGCTGTTTTTT CASSSAGGINTGELFF
NA TRBJ1-5 TRBV6-5 NA TGTGCCAGCAGCCAGACAGCGAATCAGCCCCAGCATTTT CASSQTANQPQHF
NA TRBJ1-1 TRBV3-1/TRBV3-2 NA TGTGCCAGCAGCCAAGATAAGCCACCAAGCAACACTGAAGCTTTCTTT CASSQDKPPSNTEAFF
TRBD1 TRBJ2-7 TRBV5-8 NA TGTGCCAGCAGCTTGGAGACAGGGTCGACCTACGAGCAGTACTTC CASSLETGSTYEQYF
TRBD1 TRBJ2-1 TRBV11-3 NA TGTGCCAGCAGCTTAAAGGCAGGGGGTCAGTATGAGCAGTTCTTC CASSLKAGGQYEQFF
NA TRBJ2-7 TRBV15 once TGTGCCACCAGCAGAGGGCAGTACTCCTACGAGCAGTACTTC CATSRGQYSYEQYF
NA TRBJ2-7 TRBV5-1 few TGCGCCAGCAGGTCAGGATACGAGCAGTACTTC CASRSGYEQYF
NA TRBJ2-3 TRBV2 NA TGTGCCAGCAGTGACCAGGGCCCGGGCACAGATACGCAGTATTTT CASSDQGPGTDTQYF
TRBD1 TRBJ2-7 TRBV27 NA TGTGCCAGCAGTTTATCGTGGGACAGGGGTAACGAGCAGTACTTC CASSLSWDRGNEQYF
NA TRBJ2-3 TRBV30 NA TGTGCCTGGAGTGTACAGGCAAACACAGATACGCAGTATTTT CAWSVQANTDTQYF
NA TRBJ2-6 TRBV6-4 NA TGTGCCAGCAGCCCCCTCGGGGCTGGGGCCAACGTCCTGACTTTC CASSPLGAGANVLTF
NA TRBJ2-4 TRBV9 few TGTGCCAGCAGCGCGGGACTTAGAGCCATTCAGTACTTC CASSAGLRAIQYF
NA TRBJ1-1 TRBV6-1 many TGTGCCAGCAGTGAAGATAGGGGAGGGTTGACTGAAGCTTTCTTT CASSEDRGGLTEAFF
NA TRBJ1-1 TRBV30 once TGTGCCTGGAGTGTAACGTTCCGGGACACGTTGAACACTGAAGCTTTCTTT CAWSVTFRDTLNTEAFF
TRBD1 TRBJ1-3 TRBV27 NA TGTGCCAGCAGCTCAGGGGGCGCCGGAAACACCATATATTTT CASSSGGAGNTIYF
TRBD1 TRBJ1-3 TRBV7-2 few TGTGCCAGCAGCGCGGGACAGGCGGGAAACACCATATATTTT CASSAGQAGNTIYF
TRBD2 TRBJ2-3 TRBV9 NA TGTGCCAGCAGCAGAGGGACTAGCGCCACAGATACGCAGTATTTT CASSRGTSATDTQYF
NA TRBJ2-5 TRBV5-1 NA TGCGCCAGCAACGACAGATTACAAGAGACCCAGTACTTC CASNDRLQETQYF
NA TRBJ1-1 TRBV2 NA TGTGCCAGCATATTTAATGAAGCTTTCTTT CASIFNEAFF
NA TRBJ1-4 TRBV29-1 NA TGCAGCGCTTCAGGGTTCACTAATGAAAAACTGTTTTTT CSASGFTNEKLFF
NA TRBJ1-2 TRBV21-1 NA TGTGCCAGCAGCAGGCCCCCCGGGAGGAGCCTCCTGAACTATGGCTACACCTTC CASSRPPGRSLLNYGYTF
TRBD1 TRBJ2-5 TRBV29-1 NA TGCAGCTACTTCGACAGGGATGTAGTGGAGACCCAGTACTTC CSYFDRDVVETQYF
NA TRBJ1-2 TRBV30 NA TGTGCCTGGAGTTTGCAGGGCGGCTATGGCTACACCTTC CAWSLQGGYGYTF
TRBD1 TRBJ1-5 TRBV6-4 few TGTGCCAGCAGTGCCCAAACAGGGGGCAATCAGCCCCAGCATTTT CASSAQTGGNQPQHF
TRBD1 TRBJ2-1 TRBV6-2/TRBV6-3 once TGTGCCAGCAGTTATTATCGGGACAGGGGCATGCATGAGCAGTTCTTC CASSYYRDRGMHEQFF
NA TRBJ1-6 TRBV4-3 NA TGCGCCAGCAGCCAAGCTGGACAGCCACCCTATAATTCACCCCTCCACTTT CASSQAGQPPYNSPLHF
NA TRBJ2-6 TRBV28 once TGTGCCAGCACTGCGGGACAGAGCTCTGGGGCCAACGTCCTGACTTTC CASTAGQSSGANVLTF
TRBD1 TRBJ2-7 TRBV4-3 NA TGCGCCAGCAGCCAAGAATCGACAGGGGTCTCCTACGAGCAGTACTTC CASSQESTGVSYEQYF
NA TRBJ2-5 TRBV7-9 NA TGTGCCAGCAGCTCCCCGGGGAGGGGGAGACCAGCCCAAGAGACCCAGTACTTC CASSSPGRGRPAQETQYF
NA TRBJ1-5 TRBV28 NA TGTGCCAGCATAAAAGACAAATATCAGCCCCAGCATTTT CASIKDKYQPQHF
NA TRBJ1-1 TRBV7-2 NA TGTGCCAGCAGCACCGGACCTCTGAGGGTGGCTTTCTTT CASSTGPLRVAFF
NA TRBJ2-7 TRBV12-3/TRBV12-4 NA TGTGCCAGCAGCCCCGGGTCGGTCGAGCAGTACTTC CASSPGSVEQYF
NA TRBJ1-5 TRBV19 NA TGTGCCAGTAGGAAACAGAACCAGCCCCAGCATTTT CASRKQNQPQHF
TRBD2 TRBJ2-3 TRBV19 once TGTGCCAGTAGTACCAGCGGGAGTCCAGATACGCAGTATTTT CASSTSGSPDTQYF
NA TRBJ1-2 TRBV7-9 NA TGTGCCAGCAGCCAAAGTGGAGGGTGGGGTGGCTACACCTTC CASSQSGGWGGYTF
NA TRBJ2-1 TRBV9 NA TGTGCCAGCAGCCCTTACCCTAGCTCCTACAATGAGCAGTTCTTC CASSPYPSSYNEQFF
TRBD2 TRBJ2-1 TRBV7-2 NA TGTGCCAGCAGCTTAAGAGGCGGGAGGGCTGGGGAGCAGTTCTTC CASSLRGGRAGEQFF
NA TRBJ1-2 TRBV11-2 NA TGTGCCAGCAGCTTAGTATCCAGGATTTATGGCTACACCTTC CASSLVSRIYGYTF